This TCR beta chain was captured by sequencing in a study of CD8 T cells in Susac syndrome. RNA, at about 0.45 to 1 ug, was reverse transcribed with random hexamers. immunoSEQ multiplex PCR amplified TCR beta CDR3 across 54 Vbeta, 13 Jbeta. TCRdb re-derived calls from the immunoSEQ multiplex PCR reads in MiXCR, one entry per CDR3 protein. The sample lists approximately 150,000 distinct CDR3 sequences, 75% to 90% occurring once. The CDR3 length is 13 residues. CDR1 and CDR2 from the germline V gene are LNHNV and YYDKDF (reference sequence). V was pared by 4 bases and J by 5 bases, with 9 bases between. The authors sequenced TCR beta from blood CD8+ and CD4+ T cells.

The chain uses TRBV15 and TRBJ2-1; D gene unclear. The clonotype originates from a human donor with multiple sclerosis. The source material was CD8+ T cells from PBMCs. The CDR3 is CATSMALNNEQFF. The CDR3 DNA sequence: TGTGCCACCAGCATGGCGTTAAACAATGAGCAGTTCTTC.